The rows below give T cell receptor beta chains drawn from one sample of a study of molecular identifiers for immune sequencing clone quantification. TCRdb re-analysed the PCR reads in MiXCR, keeping a single row per CDR3 protein. The sample lists 460,000 or so distinct CDR3 sequences; around 21% were seen once. Sequencing input: naive CD8+ T cells from blood, with Jurkat cell RNA spiked in. These receptor sequences come from a human donor in good health. Some libraries in this study had Jurkat cell RNA spiked in. The CDR3 runs from the conserved cysteine through the conserved F or W. Each record gives: clone size, D gene, V gene, J gene, CDR3 protein, CDR3 DNA. A D gene is named only where the DNA matches it firmly. Size tells how often a clone was seen (once, few, many) or the class of an expanded clone, and some rows leave it out.

>NA|TRBD2|TRBV7-2|TRBJ2-1
CASSPLAGSSCNEQFF
TGTGCCAGCAGCCCACTAGCGGGGAGCTCCTGCAATGAGCAGTTCTTC
>NA|NA|TRBV5-6|TRBJ1-2
CASSLGVQAHCGYTF
TGTGCCAGCAGCTTGGGCGTACAGGCACACTGTGGCTACACCTTC
>NA|NA|TRBV9|TRBJ1-1
CASSGRGGLSDTEAFF
TGTGCCAGCAGCGGACGGGGGGGCCTGTCCGACACTGAAGCTTTCTTT
>few|NA|TRBV29-1|TRBJ2-7
CSVEDLYEQYF
TGCAGCGTTGAAGATCTCTACGAGCAGTACTTC
>many|NA|TRBV9|TRBJ1-1
CASSPVGGTEAFF
TGTGCCAGCAGCCCCGTCGGGGGTACTGAAGCTTTCTTT
>many|NA|TRBV5-1|TRBJ2-3
CASSLPGPLPDTQYF
TGCGCCAGCAGCTTGCCGGGGCCACTACCAGATACGCAGTATTTT
>many|TRBD1|TRBV5-1|TRBJ1-5
CASSLGQGEQPQHF
TGCGCCAGCAGCTTGGGACAGGGGGAACAGCCCCAGCATTTT
>many|NA|TRBV7-9|TRBJ2-6
CATSTYSGANVLTF
TGTGCCACCTCTACATACTCTGGGGCCAACGTCCTGACTTTC
>NA|NA|TRBV5-1|TRBJ2-3
CASSWSDTQYF
TGCGCCAGCAGTTGGTCAGATACGCAGTATTTT
>many|TRBD1|TRBV7-9|TRBJ2-6
CASSSPGQGSGANVLTF
TGTGCCAGCAGCTCACCGGGACAGGGCTCTGGGGCCAACGTCCTGACTTTC
>NA|NA|TRBV19|TRBJ2-7
CASSMSGSGDERYF
TGTGCCAGTAGTATGTCGGGGAGCGGCGACGAGCGGTACTTC
>NA|TRBD2|TRBV4-3|TRBJ2-1
CASSQESLAGDNEQFF
TGCGCCAGCAGCCAAGAATCGCTAGCGGGGGACAATGAGCAGTTCTTC
>many|NA|TRBV4-1|TRBJ1-1
CASSQGGRLYTEAFF
TGCGCCAGCAGCCAAGGGGGCAGGTTGTACACTGAAGCTTTCTTT
>few|TRBD1|TRBV4-3|TRBJ2-3
CASSQGQGGPTDTQYF
TGCGCCAGCAGCCAAGGACAGGGTGGGCCCACAGATACGCAGTATTTT
>few|NA|TRBV3-1|TRBJ1-2
CASSQDSGGYYGYTF
TGTGCCAGCAGCCAAGATTCTGGGGGGTACTATGGCTACACCTTC
>many|NA|TRBV19|TRBJ2-2
CASLITTRSNTGELFF
TGTGCCAGTCTGATCACGACTAGATCGAACACCGGGGAGCTGTTTTTT
>many|TRBD2|TRBV29-1|TRBJ2-7
CSVTIAGEFYEQYF
TGCAGCGTGACTATAGCGGGAGAATTCTACGAGCAGTACTTC
>many|NA|TRBV2|TRBJ2-7
CASSEGQADLYEQYF
TGTGCCAGCAGTGAAGGTCAGGCAGACCTCTACGAGCAGTACTTC